This T cell receptor (beta chain) was recovered during a study of control samples from healthy donors and cancer patients. Germline loops: CDR1 SEHNR, CDR2 FQNEAQ (reference sequence). Trimming removed 3 bases at V and 2 bases at J, with 9 bases between. CDR3 length: 14 residues. Produced via immunoSEQ multiplex PCR; TCRdb's table is partial and in-frame only. The sample yields 100,000 to 150,000 clones, roughly 91% seen once. The origin of this receptor is a man aged 40-50 years in good health. This chain joins TRBV7-9 and TRBJ2-3; D unresolved. Sequences were obtained from blood. The CDR3 spells CASSFLRTTDTQYF. The CDR3 nucleotides read TGTGCCAGCAGCTTCCTCCGAACCACAGATACGCAGTATTTT. The variable domain in full, with the rest retrieved from reference TRBV7-9 and TRBJ2-3, is DTGVSQNPRHKITKRGQNVTFRCDPISEHNRLYWYRQTLGQGPEFLTYFQNEAQLEKSRLLSDRFSAERPKGSFSTLEIQRTEQGDSAMYLCASSFLRTTDTQYFGPGTRLTVL.